This paragraph reports one T cell receptor (beta chain). This sample was taken from a study of metastatic and nonmetastatic thyroid tumors. There are 15 residues in the CDR3. The germline gives CDR1 SEHNR, CDR2 FQNEAQ (reference sequence). V was pared by 6 bases and J by 7 bases, with 10 bases of the junction left unmatched. Treatment of any kind had been given to no patient before thyroid surgery. From the PCR reads, TCRdb re-called clones with MiXCR. The sample has some 17,000 clones; about 25% are singletons. Sequenced sample: adjacent normal tissue. The chain couples TRBV7-9 to TRBJ2-2, with TRBD1 matching over 8 bases. The sequence was obtained from a female donor with papillary thyroid cancer or a benign thyroid nodule (not recorded which). Some clones in this sample may be carry-over from other donors' samples. CDR3 nucleotide sequence: TGTGCCAGCAGACCGGGACAGGCGGGTGGCGGGGAGCTGTTTTTT. Translated: CASRPGQAGGGELFF.